The 27 T cell receptor beta chains given below trace back to one sample, sequenced in a study of blood T cell repertoires in COVID-19. Profiling relied on immunoSEQ multiplex PCR, and the TCRdb table lists in-frame clones only, not all of them. This table has about 180,000 clones, 87% appearing once. Material: peripheral blood. The receptors here all came from a woman aged 50 to 60 with acute or convalescent COVID-19.

J is TRBJ2-3 and V is TRBV10-3, with 9 positions matching TRBD2. V trimming: 10 bases; J trimming: 1 base; junction bases outside the gene matches: 6. The germline gives CDR1 ENHRY, CDR2 SYGVKD. This CDR3 contains 14 residues. The CDR3 region is CATLAGEGTDTQYF. CDR3 bases: TGTGCCACTTTAGCGGGAGAGGGCACAGATACGCAGTATTTT.

The rearrangement links TRBV30 to TRBJ1-2, with D unresolved. The CDR3 covers 13 residues. Per the germline V gene, CDR1 is GTSNPN and CDR2 is SVGIG (reference sequence). Trimming stripped 4 bases from V and 5 bases from J, with 14 bases between. The CDR3 spells CAWTLDIPYGYTF. The CDR3 bases are TGTGCCTGGACCCTCGACATCCCTTATGGCTACACCTTC.

The genes are TRBV4-1 and TRBJ1-5; 10 positions match TRBD1. With V trimmed by 2 bases and J by 6 bases, 13 bases remained unmatched. This CDR3 is built from 18 residues. Germline values: CDR1 MGHRA, CDR2 YSYEKL. The CDR3, as DNA: TGCGCCAGCAGCCAAATCCGGGACAGGGGCCGCCGAGTTCAGCCCCAGCATTTT. This encodes CASSQIRDRGRRVQPQHF.

The chain uses TRBV7-9 and TRBJ1-1; D remains ambiguous. The CDR3 extends over 12 amino acids. In germline, CDR1 is SEHNR, CDR2 FQNEAQ (reference sequence). The V end lost 4 bases, the J end lost 7 bases, and 10 bases lay between the germline ends. The CDR3 DNA reads TGTGCCAGCAGCTCGGGAGGGTATGAAGCTTTCTTT. The encoded protein is CASSSGGYEAFF.

The V gene is TRBV23-1, the J gene TRBJ2-6; the D gene is possibly TRBD2 (5 bases). TRBV23-1 is recorded as an ORF, its role being uncertain. The CDR3 covers 17 residues. V was shortened by 7 bases and J by 2 bases, with 18 bases between the two germline ends. The CDR3 protein is CASNPREGPTGANVLTF. The CDR3 bases are TGCGCCAGCAACCCTCGGGAAGGACCTACTGGGGCCAACGTCCTGACTTTC.

V is TRBV27 and J is TRBJ1-2, with 8 bases aligning to TRBD1. V dropped 3 bases and J dropped 6; count of bases not matched to a gene: 6. The germline V gene has CDR1 MNHEY and CDR2 SMNVEV (reference sequence). The CDR3 has 14 amino acids. The CDR3 DNA reads as TGTGCCAGCAGTTTGCACAGGGGGACTAATGGCTACACCTTC. It encodes CASSLHRGTNGYTF.

CDR3 in amino acids: CASRGTSGDEETQYF. The CDR3 DNA reads TGTGCCAGCAGGGGGACTAGCGGGGATGAAGAGACCCAGTACTTC. The chain joins TRBV7-2 to TRBJ2-5, with TRBD2 matching 13 bases. The V gene's germline CDR1 is SGHTA and CDR2 FQGNSA. V lost 6 bases and J lost 3; bases outside the gene matches: 4. This CDR3 has 15 residues.

The rearrangement links TRBV30 to TRBJ1-5; the D is unclear. V lost 3 bases to trimming and J lost 1 base, with 10 bases between them. Germline V gene lookup returns CDR1 GTSNPN and CDR2 SVGIG (reference sequence). The CDR3 totals 14 residues. The CDR3 region is CAWRVVLSNQPQHF. In nucleotides, the CDR3 is TGTGCCTGGAGGGTTGTCCTAAGCAATCAGCCCCAGCATTTT.

The genes are TRBV4-3 and TRBJ2-7; 9 positions match TRBD1. The V and J ends lost 2 bases and 5 bases, in that order; junction bases with no gene match: 10. This CDR3 spans 16 amino acids. The germline V gene encodes CDR1 LGHNA and CDR2 YSLEER. In nucleotides, the CDR3 is TGCGCCAGCAGCCAAAACCTAGGGACAGGGCTCCACGAGCAGTACTTC. Translating gives CASSQNLGTGLHEQYF.

The CDR3 loop is CASSVLAGVIEQYF. CDR3 coding DNA: TGTGCCAGCAGTGTACTAGCGGGAGTGATCGAGCAGTACTTC. The chain has TRBV6-2 or TRBV6-3 and TRBJ2-7; 11 bases are shared with TRBD2. Trimming cost V 5 bases and J 6 bases; bases outside gene matches: 6. The germline V gene has CDR1 MNHEY and CDR2 SVGEGT. The CDR3 runs to 14 residues.

This chain uses TRBV7-3 with TRBJ1-6, with 9 bases lining up with TRBD1. The V gene end was trimmed by 2 bases and the J gene end by 9 bases; junction bases not matched to a gene: 2. CDR3 length equals 14 residues. Germline CDR1 and CDR2: SGHTA and FQGTGA. The CDR3 region has the DNA TGTGCCAGCAGCTTAGACAGGGGGTCTTCACCCCTCCACTTT. As protein: CASSLDRGSSPLHF.

This clone appeared once. The chain combines TRBV7-2 with TRBJ1-2; 8 nucleotides match TRBD1. Germline CDR1 and CDR2: SGHTA and FQGNSA. The ends lost 2 bases at V and 7 bases at J; junction bases unmatched: 6. This CDR3 has 14 residues. In DNA form, the CDR3 reads TGTGCCAGCAGCTTACCAGGGGGCTTCCGTGGCTACACCTTC. Its protein is CASSLPGGFRGYTF.

This chain joins TRBV18 and TRBJ1-2, with 11 bases matching TRBD1. Germline V CDR1 and CDR2: KGHSH, LQKENI. The CDR3 is 18 amino acids. After removal of 3 bases from V and 3 bases from J, the junction contained 12 bases not matched to a gene. CDR3 bases: TGTGCCAGCTCACCGGGAGGGACAGGGGGACCACCAGACTATGGCTACACCTTC. Protein product: CASSPGGTGGPPDYGYTF.

The sample holds one count of this clone. The rearrangement uses TRBV7-9 and TRBJ2-3; D is undetermined. The CDR3 totals 10 residues. The germline V gene has CDR1 SEHNR and CDR2 FQNEAQ (reference sequence). V was clipped by 7 bases and J by 4 bases, with 3 bases between them. The CDR3 bases are TGTGCCAGCATCGCAGATACGCAGTATTTT. Amino acid sequence: CASIADTQYF.

This chain connects TRBV6-5 to TRBJ2-3; unclear D gene. The V end lost 6 bases, the J end lost 0 bases, and 7 bases lay between the germline ends. Germline lookup yields CDR1 MNHEY and CDR2 SVGAGI. CDR3 length: 13 residues. In DNA form, the CDR3 reads TGTGCCAGCAGGCAGTCTAGCACAGATACGCAGTATTTT. Its translation: CASRQSSTDTQYF.

V and J are TRBV6-4 and TRBJ2-5; D unclear. The CDR3 is 13 residues long. Germline V CDR1 and CDR2: MRHNA, SNTAGT. With 5 bases removed from V and 5 bases from J, the gap between germline ends came to 12 bases. Here the CDR3 DNA reads TGTGCCAGCAGTCCCCCGTCGAGCGAGACCCAGTACTTC. Protein: CASSPPSSETQYF.

The CDR3 spells CASSLGQTGSYEQYF. CDR3 in DNA: TGTGCCAGCAGCTTAGGGCAGACAGGCTCCTACGAGCAGTACTTC. The genes are TRBV7-9 and TRBJ2-7; possibly TRBD1 for D (6 bases). Germline CDR1 is SEHNR and CDR2 is FQNEAQ (reference sequence). Trimming shortened V by 1 base and J by 0 bases, and 10 bases separated the two germline ends. This CDR3 comprises 15 residues.

V usage is TRBV4-1 and J usage is TRBJ1-2; D is possibly TRBD1 (5 bases). With 2 bases removed from V and 8 bases from J, the gap between germline ends came to 15 bases. The CDR3 totals 14 residues. The germline gives CDR1 MGHRA, CDR2 YSYEKL. CDR3 sequence: CASSQPGIRGGYTF. The CDR3 DNA reads as TGCGCCAGCAGCCAACCCGGTATTAGGGGAGGCTACACCTTC.

V and J are TRBV20-1 and TRBJ2-2; TRBD2 agrees at 10 bases. J gave up 4 bases and V 3 bases, and 5 bases lay outside the gene matches. CDR3 length: 15 amino acids. Germline CDR1 reads DFQATT; CDR2 reads SNEGSKA (reference sequence). CDR3 nucleotide sequence: TGCAGTGCTAGTCTAGCGGGGGCCCCCACCGGGGAGCTGTTTTTT. It is translated as CSASLAGAPTGELFF.

V usage is TRBV4-1 and J usage is TRBJ2-1, with 8 nucleotides matching TRBD2. V trimming: 3 bases; J trimming: 9 bases; junction bases outside the gene matches: 10. The germline gives CDR1 MGHRA, CDR2 YSYEKL. This CDR3 comprises 15 residues. CDR3 sequence (DNA): TGCGCCAGCAGCCACCCGGGACTAGTGGTACGTGAGCAGTTCTTC. Amino acids: CASSHPGLVVREQFF.

The gene calls are TRBV6-6 and TRBJ1-2, with a weak D call TRBD1 (6 bases). Germline V gene lookup returns CDR1 MNHNY and CDR2 SVGAGI (reference sequence). The CDR3 consists of 15 residues. Trimming left V 7 bases short and J 3 bases short, with 18 bases between. The CDR3 nucleotides are TGTGCCAGCACCGACGGGTGGGGGCGAGACTATGGCTACACCTTC. Encoded protein: CASTDGWGRDYGYTF.

This clone was recorded at least ten times. J is TRBJ2-7 and V is TRBV19, with TRBD1 matching 8 bases. CDR3 length: 14 residues. Germline-derived CDR1 and CDR2 are LNHDA and SQIVND (reference sequence). With 6 bases clipped from V and 4 bases from J, the junction kept 8 bases outside the gene matches. CDR3 sequence (DNA): TGTGCCAGTAGCGACTCCAACAGGGGGTACGAGCAGTACTTC. Residues: CASSDSNRGYEQYF.

This clone has only a few counts. V gene TRBV3-1 (or the pseudogene TRBV3-2) combines with J gene TRBJ2-7; 7 nucleotides agree with TRBD2. The germline gives CDR1 LGHDT, CDR2 YNNKEL (reference sequence). V lost 0 bases to trimming and J lost 7 bases; unmatched junction nucleotides: 6. CDR3 size: 14 residues. The CDR3 DNA reads TGTGCCAGCAGCCAAGAGGTGGGAGGGGTAGAGCAGTACTTC. Translated, it gives CASSQEVGGVEQYF.

The chain couples TRBV7-2 to TRBJ2-7, with D maybe TRBD1 (6 bases). The CDR3 has 13 amino acids. Germline V gene data show CDR1 as SGHTA and CDR2 as FQGNSA. V was clipped by 3 bases and J by 5 bases, with 11 bases between them. The CDR3 nucleotides are TGTGCCAGCAGCTTTTACAGGGTTGACGAGCAGTACTTC. It encodes CASSFYRVDEQYF.

The rearrangement links TRBV10-1 to TRBJ2-7, with 8 positions matching TRBD1. CDR1 and CDR2 (germline): WNHNN, SYGVQD (reference sequence). The V segment lost 2 bases and the J segment 5 bases; nucleotides outside the gene matches: 5. This CDR3 has 14 residues. CDR3 region: CASSESQGAHEQYF. CDR3 sequence (DNA): TGCGCCAGCAGTGAGAGTCAGGGGGCCCACGAGCAGTACTTC.

The CDR3 DNA reads TGCGCCAGCACCCCGAGCGCGAACTTGGAGACCCAGTACTTC. Its translation is CASTPSANLETQYF. V usage is TRBV5-1 and J usage is TRBJ2-5, with D uncertain. CDR1 is SGHRS, CDR2 YFSETQ, per germline. Trimming cost V 6 bases and J 5 bases, with 17 bases left between them. The CDR3 runs to 14 residues.

The CDR3 protein is CASSLTEVAAQYF. Here the CDR3 DNA reads TGTGCCAGCAGTTTAACCGAAGTAGCTGCCCAGTACTTC. The rearrangement links TRBV6-5 to TRBJ2-5; D uncertain. CDR1 and CDR2 (germline): MNHEY, SVGAGI. This CDR3 has 13 residues. V was cut by 4 bases and J by 9 bases, with 15 bases left in between.